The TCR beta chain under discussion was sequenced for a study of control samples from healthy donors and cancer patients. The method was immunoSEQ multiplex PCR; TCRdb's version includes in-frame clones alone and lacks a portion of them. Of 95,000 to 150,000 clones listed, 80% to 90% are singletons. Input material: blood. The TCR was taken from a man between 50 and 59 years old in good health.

The CDR3 DNA sequence: TGTGCCAGCAGCCAAGTGGGAAGGAACAGGGAGACCCAGTACTTC. Amino acid sequence: CASSQVGRNRETQYF. This sequence joins TRBV14 and TRBJ2-5, with D maybe TRBD1 (5 bases). CDR1 and CDR2 from the germline V gene are SGHDN and FVKESK. The CDR3 is made up of 15 amino acids. Trimming stripped 1 base from V and 5 bases from J, with 14 bases between.